Listed below are T cell receptor beta chains from one sample, sequenced in a study of blood T cell repertoires in COVID-19. Libraries were prepared by immunoSEQ multiplex PCR; TCRdb keeps only in-frame clonotypes and omits some of them. The profile shows about 150,000 clones, approximately 80% of them singletons. Source material: peripheral blood. Receptor source: a man aged 65-85 years with acute or convalescent COVID-19. The CDR3 runs from the conserved cysteine through the conserved F or W. D genes are given only for firm matches. The size of a clone is reported for some rows only, either as once, few or many, or as a class for expanded clones.

d_gene | len | abundance | j_gene | v_gene | CDR3aa | CDR3nt
NA | 17 | NA | TRBJ1-1 | TRBV19 | CASTRVGLRRRNTEAFF | TGTGCCAGTACCAGGGTAGGTTTGCGACGGAGAAACACTGAAGCTTTCTTT
TRBD2 | 13 | NA | TRBJ2-1 | TRBV5-1 | CASSGVEGRDWFF | TGCGCCAGCAGCGGCGTCGAAGGGAGGGATTGGTTCTTC
NA | 17 | NA | TRBJ1-4 | TRBV19 | CASSIKTGSATNEKLFF | TGTGCCAGTAGTATAAAAACAGGAAGTGCAACTAATGAAAAACTGTTTTTT
TRBD1 | 14 | NA | TRBJ2-5 | TRBV5-1 | CASAGQGSQETQYF | TGCGCCAGCGCTGGACAGGGAAGCCAAGAGACCCAGTACTTC
NA | 13 | NA | TRBJ2-1 | TRBV24-1 | CATSDFVSNEQFF | TGTGCCACCAGTGATTTCGTTTCCAATGAGCAGTTCTTC
TRBD2 | 15 | few | TRBJ2-1 | TRBV9 | CASSLQLAGDNEQFF | TGTGCCAGCAGCCTCCAGCTAGCGGGAGACAATGAGCAGTTCTTC
NA | 15 | NA | TRBJ1-6 | TRBV2 | CASILQGGANSPLHF | TGTGCCAGCATTCTCCAGGGAGGGGCGAATTCACCCCTCCACTTT
TRBD1 | 16 | NA | TRBJ1-6 | TRBV5-1 | CASSLAGQGAGSPLHF | TGCGCCAGCAGCTTGGCGGGACAGGGGGCGGGTTCACCCCTCCACTTT
NA | 15 | NA | TRBJ1-1 | TRBV5-6 | CASTLFGVTNTEAFF | TGTGCCAGCACCCTCTTCGGGGTAACGAACACTGAAGCTTTCTTT
NA | 14 | NA | TRBJ2-3 | TRBV25-1 | CASSGFGSTDTQYF | TGTGCCAGCAGTGGTTTTGGCAGCACAGATACGCAGTATTTT
NA | 15 | few | TRBJ2-2 | TRBV9 | CASSLDNPTTGELFF | TGTGCCAGCAGCTTGGACAACCCAACCACCGGGGAGCTGTTTTTT
NA | 16 | NA | TRBJ2-3 | TRBV24-1 | CATSDPRPGPPDTQYF | TGTGCCACCAGTGACCCCCGGCCAGGGCCTCCAGATACGCAGTATTTT
NA | 15 | NA | TRBJ1-1 | TRBV6-1 | CASSEVGRGGTEAFF | TGTGCCAGCAGTGAAGTTGGGAGGGGGGGCACTGAAGCTTTCTTT
NA | 14 | NA | TRBJ1-5 | TRBV7-9 | CASSPRDTNQPQHF | TGTGCCAGCAGCCCCCGGGACACAAATCAGCCCCAGCATTTT
NA | 16 | NA | TRBJ2-3 | TRBV19 | CASSTPGFPDTDTQYF | TGTGCCAGTAGTACCCCAGGGTTTCCTGACACAGATACGCAGTATTTT
NA | 13 | NA | TRBJ2-5 | TRBV7-3 | CASSRGSGETQYF | TGTGCCAGCAGCCGGGGGTCCGGGGAGACCCAGTACTTC
TRBD2 | 16 | NA | TRBJ2-5 | TRBV7-3 | CASSLSSRGVEETQYF | TGTGCCAGCAGCTTAAGTTCTCGGGGGGTAGAAGAGACCCAGTACTTC